This T cell receptor (beta chain) originates from a study of T cell responses to AZD1222 COVID-19 vaccine. Germline V CDR1 and CDR2: LNHDA, SQIVND (reference sequence). The CDR3 totals 13 residues. The germline V and J ends were trimmed by 6 bases and 6 bases, with 11 bases remaining between them. Study conclusions and caveats: The donors showed a predominance of white British ancestry and of females, with possible underestimation of clonal diversity. Among AZD1222 vaccinees, only five to seven were seropositive at baseline. When two AZD1222 doses had been given, Spike-specific TCR breadth and depth rose. Spike as a whole was targeted by vaccine-associated CD4 TCRs, dominant at 160-218 and 743-854.

In regard to this clone: No antigen is known for it.

The data were produced by immunoSEQ multiplex PCR, yet TCRdb's version contains in-frame clones alone and is incomplete. The sample has 90,000 to 120,000 clones, around 86% seen once; the top ten hold more than 2.5%. The TCR sequence derives from an adult who received the MenACWY meningococcal vaccine as a control. This chain joins TRBV19 and TRBJ1-4, with D possibly being TRBD1 (5 bases). Sequencing used peripheral blood, obtained 28 days after the second dose of the MenACWY control vaccine. The CDR3 bases are TGTGCCAGTAGGGGCAGGGTGGATGAAAAACTGTTTTTT. Translation gives CASRGRVDEKLFF.